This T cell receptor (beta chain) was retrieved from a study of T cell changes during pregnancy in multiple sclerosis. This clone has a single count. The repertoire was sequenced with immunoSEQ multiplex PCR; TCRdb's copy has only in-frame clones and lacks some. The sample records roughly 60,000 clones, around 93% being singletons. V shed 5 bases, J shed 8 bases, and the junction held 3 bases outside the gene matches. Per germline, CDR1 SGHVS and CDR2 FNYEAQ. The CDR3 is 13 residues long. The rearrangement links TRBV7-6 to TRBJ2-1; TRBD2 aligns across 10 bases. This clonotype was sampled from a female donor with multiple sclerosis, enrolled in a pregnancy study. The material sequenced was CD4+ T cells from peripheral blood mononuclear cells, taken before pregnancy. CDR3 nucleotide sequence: TGTGCCAGCAGCCCTAGCGGGAGAGATGAGCAGTTCTTC. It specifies CASSPSGRDEQFF. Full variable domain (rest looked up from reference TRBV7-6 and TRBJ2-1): GAGVSQSPRYKVTKRGQDVALRCDPISGHVSLYWYRQALGQGPEFLTYFNYEAQQDKSGLPNDRFSAERPEGSISTLTIQRTEQRDSAMYRCASSPSGRDEQFFGPGTRLTVL.